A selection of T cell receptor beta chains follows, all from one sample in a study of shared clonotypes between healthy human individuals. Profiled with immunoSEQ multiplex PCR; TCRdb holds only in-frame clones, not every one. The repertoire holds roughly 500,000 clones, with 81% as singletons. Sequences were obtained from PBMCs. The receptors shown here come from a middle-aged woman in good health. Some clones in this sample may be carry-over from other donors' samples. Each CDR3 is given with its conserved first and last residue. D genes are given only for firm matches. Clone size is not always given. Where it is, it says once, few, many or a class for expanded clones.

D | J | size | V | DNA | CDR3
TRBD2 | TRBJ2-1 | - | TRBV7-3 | TGTGCCAGCAGCTTCCGGGCTAGCGGAAACAATGAGCAGTTCTTC | CASSFRASGNNEQFF
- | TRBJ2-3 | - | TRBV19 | TGTGCCAGTAGTATGCCTAGCAGTACAGATACGCAGTATTTT | CASSMPSSTDTQYF
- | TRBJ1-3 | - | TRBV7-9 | TGTGCCAGCAGACCAGGGTCTGGAAACACCATATATTTT | CASRPGSGNTIYF
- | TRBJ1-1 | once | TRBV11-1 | TGTGCCAGCAGCTTAGGAGGGGACACTGAAGCTTTCTTT | CASSLGGDTEAFF
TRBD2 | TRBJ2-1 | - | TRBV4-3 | TGCGCCAGCAGCCAAGACCCTAGCGGGAGGAAGTATGGGAATGAGCAGTTCTTC | CASSQDPSGRKYGNEQFF
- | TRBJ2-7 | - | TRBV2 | TGTGCCAGCAGGGCCAGGGGTGGTTACGAGCAGTACTTC | CASRARGGYEQYF
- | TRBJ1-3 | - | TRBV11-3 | TGTGCCAGCAGCCGAATTGGTGGAGACACCATATATTTT | CASSRIGGDTIYF
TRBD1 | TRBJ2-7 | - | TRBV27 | TGTGCCAGCAGTTTAAGACAGGGGGTTGCCTACGAGCAGTACTTC | CASSLRQGVAYEQYF
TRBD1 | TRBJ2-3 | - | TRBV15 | TGTGCCACCAGCATCAGCCAGGGGGTTGATACGCAGTATTTT | CATSISQGVDTQYF
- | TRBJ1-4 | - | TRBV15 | TGTGCCACCAGCAGAGCAGCTAATGAAAAACTGTTTTTT | CATSRAANEKLFF
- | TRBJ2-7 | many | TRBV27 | TGTGCCAGCAGTGGTGGGGCCTACGAGCAGTACTTC | CASSGGAYEQYF
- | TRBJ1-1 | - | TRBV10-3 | TGTGCCATCAGTGACACCCGAGCCGATAGGACGGCTTTCTTT | CAISDTRADRTAFF
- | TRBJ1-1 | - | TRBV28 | TGTGCCAGCAGCCCTCCAATGAACACTGAAGCTTTCTTT | CASSPPMNTEAFF
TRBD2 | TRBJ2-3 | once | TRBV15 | TGTGCCGCGACTAGCGGGAGCTCAGATACGCAGTATTTT | CAATSGSSDTQYF
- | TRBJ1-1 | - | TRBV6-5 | TGTGCCAGCAGTTACTCAGGAGTGGTGAACACTGAAGCTTTCTTT | CASSYSGVVNTEAFF
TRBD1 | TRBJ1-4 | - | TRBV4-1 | TGCGCCAGCAGCCATCCCGGACAGGGTTATGACAATGAAAAACTGTTTTTT | CASSHPGQGYDNEKLFF
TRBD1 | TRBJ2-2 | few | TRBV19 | TGTGCCAGTAGTATCAAAATCACAGGGGGCCCGAACACCGGGGAGCTGTTTTTT | CASSIKITGGPNTGELFF
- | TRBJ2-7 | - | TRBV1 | TGCACCAGCAGCCTACAGGGACCCTACGAGCAGTACTTC | CTSSLQGPYEQYF
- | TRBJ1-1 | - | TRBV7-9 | TGTGCCAGCAGCTTAGGGGGCGCGTCGGACACTGAAGCTTTCTTT | CASSLGGASDTEAFF
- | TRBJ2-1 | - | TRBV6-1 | TGTGCCAGCAGTGTTAGCGGAGCCGGGATGGGTGAGCAGTTCTTC | CASSVSGAGMGEQFF
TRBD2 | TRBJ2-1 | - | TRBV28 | TGTGCCAGCAGTTCGATAGCGGGAGGTAGGGTTGAGCAGTTCTTC | CASSSIAGGRVEQFF
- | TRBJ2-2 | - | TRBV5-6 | TGTGCCAGCAGCTTGGCGGGGCTGGCGACCGGGGAGCTGTTTTTT | CASSLAGLATGELFF
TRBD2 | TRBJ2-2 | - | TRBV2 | TGTGCCAGCAGTGGAGCGGGAGGAACCGGGGAGCTGTTTTTT | CASSGAGGTGELFF
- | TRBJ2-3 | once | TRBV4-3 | TGCGCCAGCAGCCCCCAGGTGGCTAGCAGGGATACGCAGTATTTT | CASSPQVASRDTQYF
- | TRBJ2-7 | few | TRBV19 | TGTGCCAGTAGTCCCGGAGGGGGAATCAGCTACGAGCAGTACTTC | CASSPGGGISYEQYF
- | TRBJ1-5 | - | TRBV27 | TGTGCCAGCAGTTTCAGGGCTCAGCCCCAGCATTTT | CASSFRAQPQHF
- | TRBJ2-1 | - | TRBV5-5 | TGTGCCAGCAGCTTGGTCCATTCGGGCAGTGGGCCCAATGAGCAGTTCTTC | CASSLVHSGSGPNEQFF
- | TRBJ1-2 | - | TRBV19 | TGTGCCAGTAGTATAGGGGGGACGTACAACTATGGCTACACCTTC | CASSIGGTYNYGYTF